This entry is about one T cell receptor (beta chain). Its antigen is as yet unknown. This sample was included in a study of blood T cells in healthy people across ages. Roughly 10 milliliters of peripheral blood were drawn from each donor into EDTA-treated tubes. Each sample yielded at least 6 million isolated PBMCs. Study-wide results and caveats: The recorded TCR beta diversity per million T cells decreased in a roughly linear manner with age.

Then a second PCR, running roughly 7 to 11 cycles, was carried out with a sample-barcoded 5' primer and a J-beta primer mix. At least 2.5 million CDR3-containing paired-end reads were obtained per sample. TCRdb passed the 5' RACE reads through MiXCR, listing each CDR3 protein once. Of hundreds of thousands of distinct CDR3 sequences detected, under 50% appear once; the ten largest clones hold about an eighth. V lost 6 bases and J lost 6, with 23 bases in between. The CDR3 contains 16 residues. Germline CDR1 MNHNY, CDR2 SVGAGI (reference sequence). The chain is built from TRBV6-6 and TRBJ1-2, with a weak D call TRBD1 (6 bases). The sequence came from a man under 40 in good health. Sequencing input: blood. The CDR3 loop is CASRVTGSRNVHGYTF. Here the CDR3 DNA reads TGTGCCAGCAGAGTTACAGGGTCGAGAAATGTCCATGGCTACACCTTC.